This T cell receptor beta chain was recorded in a study of CD8 T cells in ankylosing spondylitis. This CDR3 contains 15 residues. From germline, CDR1 is MNHEY and CDR2 SVGAGI. With V trimmed by 0 bases and J by 2 bases, 4 bases remained unmatched. This clonotype was recorded many times. Its antigen is undetermined. Study conclusions and caveats: A TCR beta motif of fewer than 10 highly homologous variants seemed to mark ankylosing spondylitis blood. Disease-linked clones bore a CD8+ phenotype, appearing relatively rarely in peripheral blood. In ankylosing spondylitis patients, matched synovial fluid reportedly showed significant enrichment of disease-linked clones.

The TCR beta libraries were generated through quantitative 5'-RACE incorporating molecular barcodes. TCRdb re-analysed the 5' RACE reads in MiXCR, keeping a single row per CDR3 protein. This table holds around 130,000 distinct CDR3 sequences, approximately 14% found once. Sequences were obtained from blood, either unsorted or a sorted T cell fraction (not recorded which). The sequence was obtained from a female donor with ankylosing spondylitis or in good health (not recorded which). The V call is TRBV6-5, the J call TRBJ2-7; 7 bases are shared with TRBD2. CDR3 sequence (DNA): TGTGCCAGCAGTTACTCCCGGGAGGTCACCTACGAGCAGTACTTC. Encoded protein: CASSYSREVTYEQYF.